These 29 T cell receptor beta chains came from one sample sequenced in a study of T cells in localized non-small cell lung cancer. Only in-frame clones appear in the TCRdb table, and some are missing; sequencing was by immunoSEQ multiplex PCR. The profile shows 20,000 to 25,000 clones, around 85% of them singletons. The sequencing used PBMCs, collected before any cancer treatment. All receptors derive from a man between 40 and 70 years old with stage II squamous cell lung carcinoma.

V usage is TRBV30 and J usage is TRBJ1-6; 9 positions agree with TRBD1. Germline loops: CDR1 GTSNPN, CDR2 SVGIG (reference sequence). With V trimmed by 1 base and J by 1 base, 5 bases remained unmatched. This CDR3 region has 17 residues. CDR3 sequence: CAWSGGTGRSYNSPLHF. The CDR3 DNA reads as TGTGCCTGGAGTGGAGGGACAGGGAGGTCCTATAATTCACCCCTCCACTTT.

This CDR3 is CAWSGTLWGTSGTRVTIYNEQFF. CDR3 sequence (DNA): TGTGCCTGGAGTGGAACACTCTGGGGGACTAGCGGGACCAGAGTTACTATATACAATGAGCAGTTCTTC. The chain joins TRBV30 to TRBJ2-1; 13 nucleotides line up with TRBD2. Trimming took 1 base from V and 4 from J; bases not matched to a gene: 25. Germline V gene lookup returns CDR1 GTSNPN and CDR2 SVGIG (reference sequence). The CDR3 sequence is 23 residues long.

This clone has a single count. This chain links TRBV18 with TRBJ1-1; D unresolved. Germline V gene sequence: CDR1 KGHSH, CDR2 LQKENI. V gave up 2 bases and J gave up 0 bases, with 10 bases separating them. This CDR3 is built from 15 residues. For the CDR3, the DNA is TGTGCCAGCTCACCAACCCCCGGCATGAACACTGAAGCTTTCTTT. Amino acid sequence: CASSPTPGMNTEAFF.

The rearrangement links TRBV11-2 to TRBJ2-7; 7 bases are a match to TRBD2. CDR1 is SGHAT, CDR2 FQNNGV, per germline. This CDR3 region has 18 residues. With V trimmed by 1 base and J by 0 bases, 12 bases remained unmatched. In nucleotides, the CDR3 is TGTGCCAGCAGCTTAGGCCATGCTAGCGGCCCCTCCTCCTACGAGCAGTACTTC. It is translated as CASSLGHASGPSSYEQYF.

The rearrangement uses TRBV18 and TRBJ2-1, with TRBD1 as a possible D gene (5 bases). Germline values: CDR1 KGHSH, CDR2 LQKENI. The V end lost 3 bases, the J end lost 9 bases, and 18 bases lay between the germline ends. The CDR3 consists of 15 residues. The CDR3 here is CASSPPAGIQGEQFF. The CDR3 DNA reads TGTGCCAGCTCACCTCCCGCAGGGATCCAGGGTGAGCAGTTCTTC.

V is TRBV27 and J is TRBJ2-1, with TRBD1 as a possible D gene (6 bases). Germline loops: CDR1 MNHEY, CDR2 SMNVEV (reference sequence). The germline V and J ends were trimmed by 5 bases and 5 bases, with 16 bases remaining between them. CDR3 length equals 15 residues. CDR3 sequence: CASSPGDLGDNEQFF. CDR3 sequence (DNA): TGTGCCAGCAGTCCAGGGGACCTGGGGGACAATGAGCAGTTCTTC.

This clone appeared a single time. This chain uses TRBV9 with TRBJ2-3, with 8 bases fitting TRBD2. The CDR3 covers 15 residues. Germline assignment: CDR1 SGDLS and CDR2 YYNGEE. The junction had 0 bases not matched to a gene; V was cut back by 0 bases and J by 0 bases. The CDR3 DNA reads as TGTGCCAGCAGCGTAGGCGGGGGGAGCACAGATACGCAGTATTTT. It specifies CASSVGGGSTDTQYF.

The V and J genes are TRBV18 and TRBJ1-1; D gene uncertain. The germline gives CDR1 KGHSH, CDR2 LQKENI. The CDR3 has 13 amino acids. V dropped 6 bases and J dropped 1 base, with 9 bases sitting between them. CDR3 sequence: CASSPASNTEAFF. Written as DNA, the CDR3 is TGTGCCAGCTCGCCGGCCTCGAACACTGAAGCTTTCTTT.

The chain uses TRBV19 and TRBJ2-5; 9 bases agree with TRBD2. Looked up from germline, CDR1 is LNHDA and CDR2 is SQIVND (reference sequence). CDR3 length equals 15 residues. Trimming at V came to 5 bases and at J to 4 bases, leaving 8 bases not matched to a gene. Here the CDR3 DNA reads TGTGCCAGTAGTCGGGGCGGGGGGGCTGGAGAGACCCAGTACTTC. Amino acid sequence: CASSRGGGAGETQYF.

This clone was seen a single time. This rearrangement joins TRBV5-1 to TRBJ2-2; 13 bases are shared with TRBD2. Trimming took 4 bases from V and 2 from J; bases not matched to a gene: 2. Germline V CDR1 and CDR2: SGHRS, YFSETQ. CDR3 length: 16 amino acids. CDR3 amino acids: CASSQGLAGNTGELFF. In nucleotides, the CDR3 is TGCGCCAGCAGCCAGGGACTAGCGGGAAACACCGGGGAGCTGTTTTTT.

Concerning this clone: The junction does not match germline at one end; this may be a read error. The chain carries TRBV2 and TRBJ2-3, with D perhaps assigned TRBD1 or TRBD2 (6 bases each). This CDR3 region has 13 residues. Germline-derived CDR1 and CDR2 are SNHLY and FYNNEI. CDR3 residues: CASRDGGTDTQYF. Written as DNA, the CDR3 is TGTGCCAGCAGGGACGGGGGCACGGATACGCAGTATTTT.

V usage is TRBV5-1 and J usage is TRBJ1-4; D gene unclear. The V end was cut by 3 bases, the J end by 6 bases, with 12 bases between. This CDR3 is 14 amino acids long. The germline V gene encodes CDR1 SGHRS and CDR2 YFSETQ. Here the CDR3 reads CASSSDSGDEKLFF. The CDR3 bases are TGCGCCAGCAGCTCGGACTCCGGAGATGAAAAACTGTTTTTT.

The gene calls are TRBV7-9 and TRBJ2-7; the D is unclear. Germline V gives CDR1 SEHNR, CDR2 FQNEAQ (reference sequence). The V and J ends lost 5 bases and 3 bases respectively, with 8 bases between them. The CDR3 length is 12 residues. The CDR3 region is CASSVGFYEQYF. As DNA, the CDR3 is TGTGCCAGCAGCGTAGGGTTCTACGAGCAGTACTTC.

For the CDR3, the DNA is TGTGCCAGCATAGTTAGGGTCGGGGGAACTGAAGCTTTCTTT. This encodes CASIVRVGGTEAFF. This chain links TRBV6-1 with TRBJ1-1; D might be TRBD1 (5 bases). The V gene lost 7 bases and the J gene lost 5 bases, with 17 bases spanning the gap. The CDR3 contains 14 residues. Germline values: CDR1 MNHNS, CDR2 SASEGT.

V and J are TRBV27 and TRBJ2-1; TRBD2 matches 11 bases. The CDR3 extends over 19 amino acids. CDR1 and CDR2 from the germline V gene are MNHEY and SMNVEV (reference sequence). V shed 2 bases, J shed 0 bases, and the junction held 9 bases outside the gene matches. CDR3 protein: CASSLRLAGGLSSYNEQFF. The CDR3 coding sequence is TGTGCCAGCAGTTTAAGGCTAGCGGGGGGTCTAAGCTCCTACAATGAGCAGTTCTTC.

The CDR3 DNA sequence: TGTGCCAGCAGTGAGAGACCGCCCCTATTAGGAACCGGGGAGCTGTTTTTT. It specifies CASSERPPLLGTGELFF. V gene TRBV2 combines with J gene TRBJ2-2; no clear D. The CDR3 has 17 amino acids. Trimming removed 3 bases at V and 5 bases at J, with 19 bases between. The germline V gene encodes CDR1 SNHLY and CDR2 FYNNEI. The entire variable domain, with the rest obtained from reference TRBV2 and TRBJ2-2, is as follows: EPEVTQTPSHQVTQMGQEVILRCVPISNHLYFYWYRQILGQKVEFLVSFYNNEISEKSEIFDDQFSVERPDGSNFTLKIRSTKLEDSAMYFCASSERPPLLGTGELFFGEGSRLTVL.

DNA of the CDR3: TGTGCCAGCAGATCTAGACAGGGCGCTGAAGCTTTCTTT. Translation: CASRSRQGAEAFF. The chain links TRBV7-3 to TRBJ1-1; 7 nucleotides align to TRBD1. Trimming removed 6 bases from V and 6 bases from J; junction bases left unmatched: 7. The CDR3 length is 13 residues. Germline V gene data show CDR1 as SGHTA and CDR2 as FQGTGA.

The chain links TRBV18 to TRBJ1-4, with 8 bases that match TRBD1. Germline V gives CDR1 KGHSH, CDR2 LQKENI. The junction had 7 bases not matched to a gene; V was cut back by 6 bases and J by 7 bases. The CDR3 loop spans 14 amino acids. The CDR3 protein is CASSSGQDGEKLFF. CDR3 nucleotides: TGTGCCAGCTCTTCGGGACAGGACGGTGAAAAACTGTTTTTT.

The gene calls are TRBV13 and TRBJ2-7; the match to TRBD2 covers 8 bases. Germline V gene lookup returns CDR1 PRHDT and CDR2 FYEKMQ (reference sequence). J was trimmed by 3 bases and V by 4 bases; bases with no gene match: 8. This CDR3 has 15 residues. As DNA, the CDR3 is TGTGCCAGCAGCTCACTAGCGGACCGTAACTACGAGCAGTACTTC. This codes for CASSSLADRNYEQYF.

The rearrangement joins TRBV6-5 to TRBJ1-2; 10 nucleotides match TRBD1. The CDR3 has 13 residues. CDR1 MNHEY and CDR2 SVGAGI come from the germline V gene. With 4 bases clipped from V and 9 bases from J, the junction kept 5 bases outside the gene matches. CDR3 DNA: TGTGCCAGCAGTTCTGGACAGGGGGGGAGCTACACCTTC. This translates into CASSSGQGGSYTF.

This clone appeared a few times. This chain joins TRBV9 and TRBJ1-1, with D perhaps matching TRBD1 (5 bases). This CDR3 comprises 13 residues. Trimming took off 4 bases at V and 5 bases at J, with 12 bases between the two ends. Germline-derived CDR1 and CDR2 are SGDLS and YYNGEE. The DNA of the CDR3 is TGTGCCAGCAGCACCCAATGGGGGACTGAAGCTTTCTTT. It codes for CASSTQWGTEAFF.

This chain joins TRBV6-5 and TRBJ2-4; TRBD2 might be the D (5 bases). From germline, CDR1 is MNHEY and CDR2 SVGAGI. V was trimmed by 6 bases and J by 6 bases, leaving 12 bases between them. CDR3 size: 13 residues. This chain's CDR3 is CASSTGVRNIQYF. The CDR3 nucleotides read TGTGCCAGCAGCACCGGGGTCAGAAACATTCAGTACTTC.

The chain combines TRBV27 with TRBJ1-5, with D perhaps matching TRBD1 (5 bases). This CDR3 is built from 14 residues. V was cut by 0 bases and J by 5 bases, with 8 bases left in between. The germline CDR1 and CDR2 sequences are MNHEY and SMNVEV (reference sequence). The CDR3 bases are TGTGCCAGCAGTTTATCCGACAGCTATCAGCCCCAGCATTTT. Translated, it gives CASSLSDSYQPQHF.

V gene TRBV6-5 combines with J gene TRBJ2-3, with D unclear. V was trimmed by 7 bases and J by 4 bases, leaving 15 bases between them. There are 14 residues in the CDR3. CDR1 is MNHEY and CDR2 is SVGAGI in the germline V gene. The CDR3 nucleotides read TGTGCCAGCAAGGTCGTACCCATCTCAGATACGCAGTATTTT. Protein: CASKVVPISDTQYF.

This clone was seen more than once but under ten times. The chain has TRBV30 and TRBJ1-4; D call uncertain. The CDR3 is made up of 13 amino acids. Looked up from germline, CDR1 is GTSNPN and CDR2 is SVGIG (reference sequence). V shed 1 base and J shed 8 bases, with 11 bases lying between them. CDR3 protein: CAWSDWVGEKLFF. Here the CDR3 DNA reads TGTGCCTGGAGTGACTGGGTGGGAGAAAAACTGTTTTTT.

V gene TRBV6-4 combines with J gene TRBJ1-6; D is unresolved. The CDR3 length is 15 residues. The germline V and J ends were trimmed by 4 bases and 2 bases, with 9 bases remaining between them. The germline CDR1 and CDR2 sequences are MRHNA and SNTAGT. CDR3 bases: TGTGCCAGCAGTGGGAGGAAGACCTATAATTCACCCCTCCACTTT. It translates to CASSGRKTYNSPLHF.

The genes are TRBV27 and TRBJ1-1; weak D call: TRBD1 (6 bases). The CDR3 length is 14 residues. Trimming left V 4 bases short and J 6 bases short, with 15 bases between. Germline loops: CDR1 MNHEY, CDR2 SMNVEV (reference sequence). CDR3 in DNA: TGTGCCAGCAGTTCTACAGGGAGGGCGGCTGAAGCTTTCTTT. Its protein product is CASSSTGRAAEAFF.

The chain carries TRBV13 and TRBJ2-3; 8 bases map to TRBD2. Germline CDR1 and CDR2: PRHDT and FYEKMQ (reference sequence). Trimming at V came to 5 bases and at J to 2 bases, leaving 9 bases not matched to a gene. The CDR3 sequence is 16 residues long. The DNA of the CDR3 is TGTGCCAGCAGCCCCCCTGGTAGCGGGGACACAGATACGCAGTATTTT. Its translation is CASSPPGSGDTDTQYF. The full variable domain, rest sourced from reference TRBV13 and TRBJ2-3, is AAGVIQSPRHLIKEKRETATLKCYPIPRHDTVYWYQQGPGQDPQFLISFYEKMQSDKGSIPDRFSAQQFSDYHSELNMSSLELGDSALYFCASSPPGSGDTDTQYFGPGTRLTVL.

CDR3 residues: CASSLVAGGSVNEQFF. The CDR3 coding sequence is TGTGCCAGCAGCTTAGTAGCGGGGGGTTCTGTTAATGAGCAGTTCTTC. The rearrangement joins TRBV11-2 to TRBJ2-1; 10 positions match TRBD2. Trimming at V came to 1 base and at J to 7 bases, leaving 7 bases not matched to a gene. Germline loops: CDR1 SGHAT, CDR2 FQNNGV. The CDR3 is 16 amino acids.